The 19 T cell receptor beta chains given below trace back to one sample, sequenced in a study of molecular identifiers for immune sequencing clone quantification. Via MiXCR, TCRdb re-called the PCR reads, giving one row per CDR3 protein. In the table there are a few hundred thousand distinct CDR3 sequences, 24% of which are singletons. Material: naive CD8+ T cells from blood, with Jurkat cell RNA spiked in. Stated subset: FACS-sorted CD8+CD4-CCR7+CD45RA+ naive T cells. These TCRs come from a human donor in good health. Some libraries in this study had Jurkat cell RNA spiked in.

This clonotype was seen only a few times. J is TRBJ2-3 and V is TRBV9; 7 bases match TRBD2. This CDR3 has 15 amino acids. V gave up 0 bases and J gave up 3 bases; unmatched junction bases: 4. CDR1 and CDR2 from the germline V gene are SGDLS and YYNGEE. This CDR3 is CASSVGGSGTDTQYF. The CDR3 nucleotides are TGTGCCAGCAGCGTAGGCGGGAGTGGTACAGATACGCAGTATTTT.

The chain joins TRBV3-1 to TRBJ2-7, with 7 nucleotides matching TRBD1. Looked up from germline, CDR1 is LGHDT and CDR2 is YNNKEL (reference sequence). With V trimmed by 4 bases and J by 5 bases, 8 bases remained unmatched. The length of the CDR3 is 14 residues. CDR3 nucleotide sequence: TGTGCCAGCAGCCCGACCGGACAGGTCCACGAGCAGTACTTC. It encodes CASSPTGQVHEQYF.

The CDR3 is CASSFVGGRADTQYF. The CDR3 DNA sequence: TGTGCCAGCAGCTTCGTCGGGGGCAGGGCAGATACGCAGTATTTT. The rearrangement joins TRBV11-2 to TRBJ2-3; D could derive from TRBD1 or TRBD2 (6 bases each). The CDR3 spans 15 residues. With 3 bases removed from V and 4 bases from J, the gap between germline ends came to 14 bases. CDR1 and CDR2 (germline): SGHAT, FQNNGV.

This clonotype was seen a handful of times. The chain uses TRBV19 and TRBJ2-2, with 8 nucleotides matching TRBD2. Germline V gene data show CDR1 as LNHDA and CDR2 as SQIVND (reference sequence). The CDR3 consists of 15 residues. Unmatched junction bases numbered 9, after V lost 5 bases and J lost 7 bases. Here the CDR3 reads CASSWSSGLSGELFF. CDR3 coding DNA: TGTGCCAGTAGTTGGTCTAGCGGGTTGAGCGGGGAGCTGTTTTTT.

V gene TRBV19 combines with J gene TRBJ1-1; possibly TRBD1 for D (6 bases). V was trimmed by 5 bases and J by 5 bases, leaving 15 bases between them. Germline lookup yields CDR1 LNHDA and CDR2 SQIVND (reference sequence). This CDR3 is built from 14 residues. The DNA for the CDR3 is TGTGCCAGTAGTTTCGACCAGGGGAAAACTGAAGCTTTCTTT. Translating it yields CASSFDQGKTEAFF.

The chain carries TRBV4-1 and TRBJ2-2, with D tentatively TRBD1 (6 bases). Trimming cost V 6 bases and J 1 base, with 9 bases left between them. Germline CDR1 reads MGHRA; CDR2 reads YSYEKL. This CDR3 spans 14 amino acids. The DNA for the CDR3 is TGCGCCAGCAGACCACAGGGGAACACCGGGGAGCTGTTTTTT. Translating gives CASRPQGNTGELFF.

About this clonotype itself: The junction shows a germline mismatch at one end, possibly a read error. The CDR3 loop reads CAGSSTGGDTEAFF. CDR3 DNA sequence: TGTGCCGGCAGTTCGACGGGGGGCGACACTGAAGCTTTCTTT. The chain is built from TRBV12-3 or TRBV12-4 and TRBJ1-1; tentatively, D is TRBD1 (6 bases). The CDR3 is made up of 14 amino acids.

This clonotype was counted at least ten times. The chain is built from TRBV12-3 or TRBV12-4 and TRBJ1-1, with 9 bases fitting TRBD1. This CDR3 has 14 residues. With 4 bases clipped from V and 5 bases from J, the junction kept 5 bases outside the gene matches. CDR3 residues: CASSSTGGQTEAFF. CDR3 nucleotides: TGTGCCAGCAGTTCGACAGGGGGACAAACTGAAGCTTTCTTT.

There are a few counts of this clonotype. The CDR3 DNA reads as TGTGCCAGCAGTTACTCTTGGACTAGCGGGGGGTCTGAGACCCAGTACTTC. This encodes CASSYSWTSGGSETQYF. The chain uses TRBV6-6 and TRBJ2-5; 14 nucleotides align to TRBD2. Looked up from germline, CDR1 is MNHNY and CDR2 is SVGAGI (reference sequence). This CDR3 contains 17 residues. J gave up 5 bases and V 0 bases, and 5 bases lay outside the gene matches.

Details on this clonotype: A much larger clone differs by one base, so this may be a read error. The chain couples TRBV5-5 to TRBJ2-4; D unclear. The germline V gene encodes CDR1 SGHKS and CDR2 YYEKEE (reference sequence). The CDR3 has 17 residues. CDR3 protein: CASSLNSVSEVKDIQYF. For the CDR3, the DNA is TGTGCCAGCAGCTTGAATTCGGTTTCAGAGGTCAAAGACATTCAGTACTTC.

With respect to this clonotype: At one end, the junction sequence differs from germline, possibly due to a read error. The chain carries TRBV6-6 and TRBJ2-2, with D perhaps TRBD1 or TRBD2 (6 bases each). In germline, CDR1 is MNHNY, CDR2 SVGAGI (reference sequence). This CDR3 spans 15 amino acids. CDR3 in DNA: TGTGCCAGCTGTTACTCGAGGGGGGACACCGGGGAGCTGTTTTTT. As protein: CASCYSRGDTGELFF.

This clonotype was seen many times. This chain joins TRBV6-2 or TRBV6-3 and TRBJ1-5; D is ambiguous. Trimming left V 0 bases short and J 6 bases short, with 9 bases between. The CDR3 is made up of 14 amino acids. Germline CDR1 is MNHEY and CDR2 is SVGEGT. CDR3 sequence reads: CASSYSTGFQPQHF. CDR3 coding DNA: TGTGCCAGCAGTTACTCGACGGGGTTTCAGCCCCAGCATTTT.

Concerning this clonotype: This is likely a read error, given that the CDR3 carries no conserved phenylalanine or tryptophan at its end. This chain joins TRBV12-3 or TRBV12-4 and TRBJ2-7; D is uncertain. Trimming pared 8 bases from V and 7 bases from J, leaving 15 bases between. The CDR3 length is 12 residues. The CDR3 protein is CASGRGGWEQYC. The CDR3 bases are TGTGCCAGCGGCCGAGGTGGTTGGGAGCAGTACTGC.

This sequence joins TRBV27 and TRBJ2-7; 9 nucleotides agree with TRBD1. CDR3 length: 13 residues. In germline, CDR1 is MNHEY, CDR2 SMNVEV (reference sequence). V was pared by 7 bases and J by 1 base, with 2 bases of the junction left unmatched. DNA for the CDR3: TGTGCCAGCAAGACAGGGGGGTCCTACGAGCAGTACTTC. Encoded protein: CASKTGGSYEQYF.

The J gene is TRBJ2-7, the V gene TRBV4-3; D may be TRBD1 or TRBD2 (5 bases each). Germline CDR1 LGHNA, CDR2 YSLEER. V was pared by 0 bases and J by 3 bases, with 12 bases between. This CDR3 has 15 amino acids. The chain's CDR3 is CASSQEGRSDYEQYF. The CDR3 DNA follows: TGCGCCAGCAGCCAAGAGGGACGCAGCGACTACGAGCAGTACTTC.

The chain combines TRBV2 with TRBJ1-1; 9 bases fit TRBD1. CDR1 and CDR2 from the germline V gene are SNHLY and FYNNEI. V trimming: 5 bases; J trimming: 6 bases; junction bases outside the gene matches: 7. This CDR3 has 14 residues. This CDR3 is CASSQDRGVAEAFF. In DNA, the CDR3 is TGTGCCAGCAGTCAGGACAGGGGTGTTGCTGAAGCTTTCTTT.

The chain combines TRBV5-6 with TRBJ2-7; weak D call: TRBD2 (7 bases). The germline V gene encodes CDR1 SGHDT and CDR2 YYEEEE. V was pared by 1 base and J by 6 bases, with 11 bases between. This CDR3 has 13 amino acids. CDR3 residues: CASSLWGGLEQYF. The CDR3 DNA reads TGTGCCAGCAGCTTGTGGGGGGGGCTCGAGCAGTACTTC.

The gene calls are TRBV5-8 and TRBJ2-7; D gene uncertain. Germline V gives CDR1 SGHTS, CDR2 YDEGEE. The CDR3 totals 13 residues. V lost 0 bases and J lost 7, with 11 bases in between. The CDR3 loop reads CASSLGPSREQYF. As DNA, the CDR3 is TGTGCCAGCAGCTTGGGCCCGAGTCGGGAGCAGTACTTC.

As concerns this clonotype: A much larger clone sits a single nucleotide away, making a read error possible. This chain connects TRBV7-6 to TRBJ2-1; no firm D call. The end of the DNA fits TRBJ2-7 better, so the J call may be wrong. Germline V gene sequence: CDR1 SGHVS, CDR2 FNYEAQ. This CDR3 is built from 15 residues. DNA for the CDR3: TGTGCCAGCAGCCCTTATGTCCAGTCTGGGGACGAGCAGTACTTC. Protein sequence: CASSPYVQSGDEQYF.